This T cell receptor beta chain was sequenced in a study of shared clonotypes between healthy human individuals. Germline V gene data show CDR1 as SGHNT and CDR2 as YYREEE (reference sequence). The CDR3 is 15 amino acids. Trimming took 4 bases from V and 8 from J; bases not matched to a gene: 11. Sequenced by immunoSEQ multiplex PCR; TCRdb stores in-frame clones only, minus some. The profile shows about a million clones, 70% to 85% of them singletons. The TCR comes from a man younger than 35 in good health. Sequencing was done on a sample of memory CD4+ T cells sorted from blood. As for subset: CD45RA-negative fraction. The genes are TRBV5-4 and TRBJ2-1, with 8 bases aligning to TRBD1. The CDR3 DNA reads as TGTGCCAGCAGCACTGTAGACAGGGGAGGTGATGAGCAGTTCTTC. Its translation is CASSTVDRGGDEQFF.